Listed here are 11 T cell receptor beta chains from one sample, sequenced in a study of metastatic and nonmetastatic thyroid tumors. Thyroid surgery was performed in patients who had received no treatment beforehand. TCRdb reanalyzed the PCR reads via MiXCR. The sample contains about 34,000 clones, roughly 36% of which appear only once. The sequencing sample was made of tumor tissue. Receptor source: a female donor with papillary thyroid cancer or a benign thyroid nodule (not recorded which). Some clones in this sample may be carry-over from other donors' samples.

The CDR3 protein is CASSPYGGAGANVLTF. Here the CDR3 DNA reads TGTGCCAGCAGCCCTTATGGCGGAGCTGGGGCCAACGTCCTGACTTTC. This chain links TRBV7-8 with TRBJ2-6; D unclear. Germline CDR1 SGHVS, CDR2 FQNEAQ. The CDR3 is made up of 16 amino acids. V lost 5 bases to trimming and J lost 2 bases, with 13 bases between them.

The chain combines TRBV6-1 with TRBJ2-2; D remains ambiguous. V was shortened by 7 bases and J by 3 bases, with 9 bases between the two germline ends. This CDR3 is built from 13 residues. CDR1 and CDR2 from the germline V gene are MNHNS and SASEGT. Here the CDR3 DNA reads TGTGCCAGCAAGGGAACAGACACCGGGGAGCTGTTTTTT. Its translation is CASKGTDTGELFF.

The chain is built from TRBV19 and TRBJ1-5; TRBD1 matches 7 bases. This CDR3 has 15 residues. With V trimmed by 6 bases and J by 0 bases, 5 bases remained unmatched. Germline-derived CDR1 and CDR2 are LNHDA and SQIVND (reference sequence). The CDR3 region is CASSPTGFSNQPQHF. CDR3 nucleotide sequence: TGTGCCAGTAGCCCGACAGGGTTTAGCAATCAGCCCCAGCATTTT.

The V gene is TRBV27, the J gene TRBJ1-5; D is perhaps TRBD1 (6 bases). This CDR3 is 14 amino acids long. V was clipped by 3 bases and J by 4 bases, with 10 bases between them. Germline CDR1 reads MNHEY; CDR2 reads SMNVEV (reference sequence). In DNA form, the CDR3 reads TGTGCCAGCAGTTTGTGGACAGAAAATCAGCCCCAGCATTTT. Its translation: CASSLWTENQPQHF.

With respect to this clone: One end of the junction does not line up with germline, which may come from a read error. CDR3: CASSAPDPWGSRNTIYF. CDR3 DNA sequence: TGTGCCAGCAGCGCCCCGGACCCCTGGGGCTCTCGAAACACCATATATTTT. The chain uses TRBV3-1 and TRBJ1-3; D is perhaps TRBD1 (5 bases). The germline V gene has CDR1 LGHDT and CDR2 YNNKEL (reference sequence). The CDR3 runs 17 residues.

This clone was found a few times. The chain couples TRBV19 to TRBJ1-4; the D is unclear. Trimming cost V 3 bases and J 6 bases, with 5 bases left between them. The CDR3 extends over 12 amino acids. Per germline, CDR1 LNHDA and CDR2 SQIVND (reference sequence). The CDR3 DNA is TGTGCCAGTAGTATCCAGGATGAAAAACTGTTTTTT. Its protein is CASSIQDEKLFF. The full variable domain, its missing parts supplied by reference TRBV19 and TRBJ1-4, is DGGITQSPKYLFRKEGQNVTLSCEQNLNHDAMYWYRQDPGQGLRLIYYSQIVNDFQKGDIAEGYSVSREKKESFPLTVTSAQKNPTAFYLCASSIQDEKLFFGSGTQLSVL.

This clone came up many times. The V gene is TRBV6-1, the J gene TRBJ2-3; perhaps TRBD1 as D (7 bases). Germline V gene lookup returns CDR1 MNHNS and CDR2 SASEGT. Trimming shortened V by 2 bases and J by 2 bases, and 14 bases separated the two germline ends. The CDR3 has 16 residues. CDR3 loop: CASSESQGGLTDTQYF. The CDR3 region has the DNA TGTGCCAGCAGTGAAAGCCAGGGGGGCCTCACAGATACGCAGTATTTT.

This clone showed up just a few times. The chain couples TRBV6-2 or TRBV6-3 to TRBJ2-1; 11 positions match TRBD2. The germline V gene has CDR1 MNHEY and CDR2 SVGEGT. After removal of 4 bases from V and 1 base from J, the junction contained 6 bases not matched to a gene. This CDR3 has 17 residues. CDR3 residues: CASSSLGLAASYNEQFF. The CDR3 DNA is TGTGCCAGCAGTTCCCTGGGACTAGCGGCTTCCTACAATGAGCAGTTCTTC.

The V and J genes are TRBV19 and TRBJ1-2; no definite D call. The CDR3 covers 13 residues. Trimming removed 0 bases at V and 4 bases at J, with 6 bases between. The germline gives CDR1 LNHDA, CDR2 SQIVND (reference sequence). CDR3 region: CASSIDSVYGYTF. The CDR3 coding sequence is TGTGCCAGTAGTATAGACAGTGTCTATGGCTACACCTTC.

This clone was counted a few times. This sequence joins TRBV6-2 or TRBV6-3 and TRBJ2-1; no clear D. V was pared by 5 bases and J by 9 bases, with 11 bases between. In germline, CDR1 is MNHEY, CDR2 SVGEGT. The CDR3 spans 12 residues. The CDR3 is CASSHPGGEQFF. The CDR3 DNA reads as TGTGCCAGCAGTCACCCCGGCGGTGAGCAGTTCTTC.

This clone was seen ten or more times. The chain is built from TRBV28 and TRBJ2-1; the match to TRBD2 covers 9 bases. This CDR3 has 14 amino acids. V lost 2 bases, J lost 8 bases, and 4 bases stayed unmatched. Germline V gene lookup returns CDR1 MDHEN and CDR2 SYDVKM. CDR3 sequence reads: CASSLEREVYEQFF. CDR3 in DNA: TGTGCCAGCAGTTTAGAGCGGGAGGTTTATGAGCAGTTCTTC.